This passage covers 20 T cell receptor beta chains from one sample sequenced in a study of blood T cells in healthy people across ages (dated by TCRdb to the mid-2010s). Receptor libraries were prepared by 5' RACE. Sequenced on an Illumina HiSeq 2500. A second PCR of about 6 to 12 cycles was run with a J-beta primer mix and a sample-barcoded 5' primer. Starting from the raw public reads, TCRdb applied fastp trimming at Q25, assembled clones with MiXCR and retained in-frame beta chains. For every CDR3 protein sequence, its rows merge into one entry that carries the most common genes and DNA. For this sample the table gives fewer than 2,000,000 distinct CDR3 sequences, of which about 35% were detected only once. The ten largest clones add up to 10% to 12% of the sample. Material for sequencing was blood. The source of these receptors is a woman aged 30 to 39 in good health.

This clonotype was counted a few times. The CDR3 sequence: CSARVTEYTDTQYF. The CDR3 nucleotides are TGCAGTGCTAGAGTTACGGAGTACACAGATACGCAGTATTTT. This chain links TRBV20-1 with TRBJ2-3; D is unresolved. V was clipped by 1 base and J by 2 bases, with 10 bases between them. The germline V gene encodes CDR1 DFQATT and CDR2 SNEGSKA (reference sequence). This CDR3 spans 14 amino acids.

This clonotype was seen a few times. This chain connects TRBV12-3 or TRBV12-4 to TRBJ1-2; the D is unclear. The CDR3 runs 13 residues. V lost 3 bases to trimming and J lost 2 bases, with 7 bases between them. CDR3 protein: CASSLQDNYGYTF. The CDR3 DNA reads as TGTGCCAGCAGTTTGCAGGACAACTATGGCTACACCTTC.

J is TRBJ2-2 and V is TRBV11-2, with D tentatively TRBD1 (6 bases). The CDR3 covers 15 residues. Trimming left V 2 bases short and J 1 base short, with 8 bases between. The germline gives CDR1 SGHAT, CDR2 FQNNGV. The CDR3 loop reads CASSLSGVNTGELFF. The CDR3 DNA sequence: TGTGCCAGCAGCTTATCAGGGGTGAACACCGGGGAGCTGTTTTTT.

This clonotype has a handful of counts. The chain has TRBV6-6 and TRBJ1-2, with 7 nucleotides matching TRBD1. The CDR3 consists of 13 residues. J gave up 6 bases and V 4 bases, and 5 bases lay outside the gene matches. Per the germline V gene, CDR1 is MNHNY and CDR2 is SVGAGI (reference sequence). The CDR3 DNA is TGTGCCAGCAGTTTCACAGGGGACGATGGCTACACCTTC. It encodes CASSFTGDDGYTF.

The CDR3 loop reads CSARALAGGRNEQYF. The CDR3 bases are TGCAGTGCTAGGGCTCTAGCGGGGGGGCGGAATGAGCAGTACTTC. V gene TRBV20-1 combines with J gene TRBJ2-5, with 12 bases lining up with TRBD2. Looked up from germline, CDR1 is DFQATT and CDR2 is SNEGSKA (reference sequence). This CDR3 has 15 amino acids. With 3 bases clipped from V and 11 bases from J, the junction kept 13 bases outside the gene matches.

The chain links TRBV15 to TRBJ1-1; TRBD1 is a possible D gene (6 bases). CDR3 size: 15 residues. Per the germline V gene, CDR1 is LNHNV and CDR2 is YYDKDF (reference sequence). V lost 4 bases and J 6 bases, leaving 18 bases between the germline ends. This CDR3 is CATSTPFAGDAEAFF. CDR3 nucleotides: TGTGCCACCAGCACTCCCTTCGCAGGGGACGCTGAAGCTTTCTTT.

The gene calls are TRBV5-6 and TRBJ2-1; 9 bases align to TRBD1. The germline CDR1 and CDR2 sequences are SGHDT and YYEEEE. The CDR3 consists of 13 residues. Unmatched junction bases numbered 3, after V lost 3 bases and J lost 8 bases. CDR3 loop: CASSWDRDDEQFF. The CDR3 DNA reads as TGTGCCAGCAGCTGGGACAGGGACGATGAGCAGTTCTTC.

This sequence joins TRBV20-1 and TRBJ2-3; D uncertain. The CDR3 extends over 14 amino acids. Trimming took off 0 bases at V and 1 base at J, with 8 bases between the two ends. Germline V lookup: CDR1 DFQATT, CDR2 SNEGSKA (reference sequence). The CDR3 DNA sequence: TGCAGTGCTAGAGAGACGGTGGGCACAGATACGCAGTATTTT. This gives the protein CSARETVGTDTQYF.

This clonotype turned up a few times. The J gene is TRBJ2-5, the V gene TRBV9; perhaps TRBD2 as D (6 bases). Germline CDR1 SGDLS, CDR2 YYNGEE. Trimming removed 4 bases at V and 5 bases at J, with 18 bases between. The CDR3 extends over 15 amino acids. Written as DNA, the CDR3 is TGTGCCAGCAGCCCCTCTGCGGGGAGGACGGAGACCCAGTACTTC. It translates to CASSPSAGRTETQYF. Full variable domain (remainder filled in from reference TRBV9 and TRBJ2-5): DSGVTQTPKHLITATGQRVTLRCSPRSGDLSVYWYQQSLDQGLQFLIQYYNGEERAKGNILERFSAQQFPDLHSELNLSSLELGDSALYFCASSPSAGRTETQYFGPGTRLLVL.

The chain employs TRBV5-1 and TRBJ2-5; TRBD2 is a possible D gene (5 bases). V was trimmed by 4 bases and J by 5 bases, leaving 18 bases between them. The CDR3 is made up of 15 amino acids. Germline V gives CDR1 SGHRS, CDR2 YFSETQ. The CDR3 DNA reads TGCGCCAGCAGCCTTGAGGGCGGCGGGCTGGAGACCCAGTACTTC. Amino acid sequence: CASSLEGGGLETQYF.

CDR3 sequence reads: CATTLVRASGYEQYF. The CDR3 DNA reads TGTGCCACCACGCTAGTCAGGGCTAGCGGCTACGAGCAGTACTTC. The rearrangement joins TRBV7-9 to TRBJ2-7, with 7 bases aligning to TRBD2. With V trimmed by 10 bases and J by 3 bases, 15 bases remained unmatched. This CDR3 is built from 15 residues. Per the germline V gene, CDR1 is SEHNR and CDR2 is FQNEAQ (reference sequence).

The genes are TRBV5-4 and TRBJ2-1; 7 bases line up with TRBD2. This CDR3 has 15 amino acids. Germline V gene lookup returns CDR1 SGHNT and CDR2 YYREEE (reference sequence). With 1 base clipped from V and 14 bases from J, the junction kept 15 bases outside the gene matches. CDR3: CASSLRTRGGAEEFF. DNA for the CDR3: TGTGCCAGCAGCTTGCGGACTAGGGGTGGCGCGGAGGAGTTCTTC.

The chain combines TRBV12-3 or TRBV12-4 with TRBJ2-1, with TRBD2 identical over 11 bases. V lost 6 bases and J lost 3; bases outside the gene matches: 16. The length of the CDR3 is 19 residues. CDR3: CASRLFGLAGPQLYNEQFF. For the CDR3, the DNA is TGTGCCAGCAGACTCTTCGGACTAGCGGGCCCTCAACTCTACAATGAGCAGTTCTTC.

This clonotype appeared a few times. The CDR3 region has the DNA TGTGCCAGCAGCGGGGACCGGTCCCCCTCCGAGCAGTACTTC. This codes for CASSGDRSPSEQYF. The genes are TRBV9 and TRBJ2-7; D could derive from TRBD1 or TRBD2 (5 bases each). Germline CDR1 is SGDLS and CDR2 is YYNGEE. This CDR3 comprises 14 residues. Trimming stripped 3 bases from V and 6 bases from J, with 16 bases between.

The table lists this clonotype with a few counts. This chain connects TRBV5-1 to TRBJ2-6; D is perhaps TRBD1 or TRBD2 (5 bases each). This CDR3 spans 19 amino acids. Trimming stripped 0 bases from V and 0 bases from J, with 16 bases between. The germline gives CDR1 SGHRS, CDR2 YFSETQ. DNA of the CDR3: TGCGCCAGCAGCTTGGCCGTCAGGGCGAGGGACTCTGGGGCCAACGTCCTGACTTTC. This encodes CASSLAVRARDSGANVLTF.

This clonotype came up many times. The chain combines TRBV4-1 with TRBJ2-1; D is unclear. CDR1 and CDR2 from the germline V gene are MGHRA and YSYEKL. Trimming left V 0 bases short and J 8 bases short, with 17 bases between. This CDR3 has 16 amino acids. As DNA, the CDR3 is TGCGCCAGCAGCCAAGAGGCGGTAAGGGCATTAGATGAGCAGTTCTTC. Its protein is CASSQEAVRALDEQFF.

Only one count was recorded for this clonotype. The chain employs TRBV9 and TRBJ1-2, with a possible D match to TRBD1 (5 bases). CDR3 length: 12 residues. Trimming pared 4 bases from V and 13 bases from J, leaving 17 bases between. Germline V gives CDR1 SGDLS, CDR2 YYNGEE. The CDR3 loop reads CASSRNQGLSTF. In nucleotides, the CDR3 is TGTGCCAGCAGCCGAAACCAGGGACTCTCCACCTTC.

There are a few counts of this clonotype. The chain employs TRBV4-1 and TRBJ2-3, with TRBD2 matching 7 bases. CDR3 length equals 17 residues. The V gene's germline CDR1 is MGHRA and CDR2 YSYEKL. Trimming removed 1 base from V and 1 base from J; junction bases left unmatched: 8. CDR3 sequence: CASSQARSGEGTDTQYF. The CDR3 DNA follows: TGCGCCAGCAGCCAAGCCCGGAGCGGGGAGGGCACAGATACGCAGTATTTT.

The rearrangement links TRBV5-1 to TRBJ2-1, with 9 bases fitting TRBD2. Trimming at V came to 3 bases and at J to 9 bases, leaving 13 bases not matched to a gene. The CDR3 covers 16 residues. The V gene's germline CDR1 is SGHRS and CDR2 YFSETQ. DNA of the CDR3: TGCGCCAGCAGCTGGCTGACTAGCGGTCCACCCCTTGAGCAGTTCTTC. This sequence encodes CASSWLTSGPPLEQFF.

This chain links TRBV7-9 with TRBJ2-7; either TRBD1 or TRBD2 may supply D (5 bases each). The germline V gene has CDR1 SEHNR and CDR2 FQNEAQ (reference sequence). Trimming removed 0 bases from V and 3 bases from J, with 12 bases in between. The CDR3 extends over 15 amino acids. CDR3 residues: CASSLAGGRGYEQYF. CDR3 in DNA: TGTGCCAGCAGCTTAGCTGGGGGTAGGGGCTACGAGCAGTACTTC.